The sequence of this TCR beta chain was determined in a study of blood T cell repertoires in COVID-19. The wider study: Specimens from acute and convalescent COVID-19 originated in the United States, Italy and Spain. PBMCs, B-cell-depleted T cells, or T cells provided the cDNA or gDNA that made up the material.

Methods used by the authors: Nucleated cell counts were estimated from reference gene primer amplification. The protocol was immunoSEQ multiplex PCR, while the TCRdb copy is restricted to in-frame clones and leaves out a portion. That table supplies the V and J calls and clone size; D and trimming were determined from the DNA. The sample records under 300,000 clones, about nine tenths being singletons. What was sequenced was peripheral blood. The TCR sequence derives from a man aged 55 to 70 who had recovered from COVID-19.

CDR3 DNA sequence: TGTGCCAGCAGCTTACAACGGGGTCAGCCCCAGCATTTT. Encoded protein: CASSLQRGQPQHF. This chain joins TRBV2 and TRBJ1-5; no clear D gene. Trimming removed 6 bases from V and 6 bases from J, with 12 bases in between. The CDR3 has 13 residues. CDR1 and CDR2 (germline): SNHLY, FYNNEI.